Described below is a single T cell receptor (beta chain) sequence and its context. The repertoire was sequenced with immunoSEQ multiplex PCR; TCRdb's copy has only in-frame clones and lacks some. Counted here are about 2.4 million clones, about 92% occurring once; the ten biggest clones make up roughly 0.13%. The sample belongs to a study of shared clonotypes between healthy human individuals. CDR1 and CDR2 (germline): SGHDT, YYEEEE. The CDR3 contains 15 residues. Trimming at V came to 4 bases and at J to 5 bases, leaving 8 bases not matched to a gene. The receptor was isolated from a man aged 18-30 years in good health. The genes are TRBV5-6 and TRBJ1-4, with TRBD1 matching 7 bases. The sequenced sample consisted of naive CD4+ T cells sorted from blood. Sample subset: CD45RA+ positively selected. The CDR3: CASSVQGGKNEKLFF. As DNA, the CDR3 is TGTGCCAGCAGCGTCCAGGGGGGCAAAAATGAAAAACTGTTTTTT.